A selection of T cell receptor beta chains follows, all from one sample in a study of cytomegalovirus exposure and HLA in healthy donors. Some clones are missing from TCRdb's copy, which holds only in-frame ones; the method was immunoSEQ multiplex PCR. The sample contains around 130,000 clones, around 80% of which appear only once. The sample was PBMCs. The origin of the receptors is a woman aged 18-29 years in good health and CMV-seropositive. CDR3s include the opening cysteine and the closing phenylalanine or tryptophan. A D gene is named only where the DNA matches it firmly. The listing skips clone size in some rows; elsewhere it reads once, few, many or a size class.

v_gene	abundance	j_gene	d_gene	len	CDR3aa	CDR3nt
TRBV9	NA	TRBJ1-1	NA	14	CASSVAGWDTEAFF	TGTGCCAGCAGCGTGGCCGGGTGGGACACTGAAGCTTTCTTT
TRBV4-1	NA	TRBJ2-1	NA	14	CASSQVTGNGEQFF	TGCGCCAGCAGCCAAGTCACCGGTAATGGTGAGCAGTTCTTC
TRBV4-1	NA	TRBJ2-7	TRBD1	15	CASSQERDRGNEQYF	TGCGCCAGCAGCCAAGAAAGAGACAGGGGAAACGAGCAGTACTTC
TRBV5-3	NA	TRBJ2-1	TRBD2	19	CARSVYKGLAGGSLDEQFF	TGTGCCAGAAGCGTATACAAGGGACTAGCGGGGGGAAGTTTAGATGAGCAGTTCTTC
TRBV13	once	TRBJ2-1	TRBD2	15	CASSLQGGYYNEQFF	TGTGCCAGCAGCTTACAGGGAGGGTACTACAATGAGCAGTTCTTC
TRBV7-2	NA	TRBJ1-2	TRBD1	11	CASSSGGGYTF	TGTGCCAGCAGCTCAGGGGGGGGCTACACCTTC
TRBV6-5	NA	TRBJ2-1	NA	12	CASTSQGMEQFF	TGTGCCAGCACCTCACAGGGAATGGAGCAGTTCTTC
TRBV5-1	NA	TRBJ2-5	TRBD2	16	CASSLAAGGRQETQYF	TGCGCCAGCAGCTTGGCGGCGGGGGGGCGTCAAGAGACCCAGTACTTC
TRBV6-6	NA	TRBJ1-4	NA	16	CASSRTNRAVGEKLFF	TGTGCCAGCAGCCGTACCAACAGGGCCGTAGGGGAAAAACTGTTTTTT
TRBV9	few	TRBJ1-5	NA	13	CASSPEGEGPQHF	TGTGCCAGCAGCCCGGAGGGGGAGGGACCCCAGCATTTT
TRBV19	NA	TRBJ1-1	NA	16	CASSIVAGTPFDEAFF	TGTGCCAGTAGTATAGTCGCCGGGACTCCGTTCGATGAAGCTTTCTTT
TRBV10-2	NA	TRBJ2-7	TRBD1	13	CASSGTGESEQYF	TGCGCCAGCAGTGGGACAGGGGAGTCCGAGCAGTACTTC
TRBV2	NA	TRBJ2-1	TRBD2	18	CASSDGLAGGSLRNEQFF	TGTGCCAGCAGCGACGGACTAGCGGGGGGGAGTTTGAGGAATGAGCAGTTCTTC
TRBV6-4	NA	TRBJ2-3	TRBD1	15	CASSLQGVGTDTQYF	TGTGCCAGCAGTCTACAGGGGGTCGGGACAGATACGCAGTATTTT
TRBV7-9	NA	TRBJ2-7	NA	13	CASSLVPGVEQYF	TGTGCCAGCAGCTTAGTCCCGGGAGTTGAGCAGTACTTC
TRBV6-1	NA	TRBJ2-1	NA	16	CASSEFWGGRDNEQFF	TGTGCCAGCAGTGAATTTTGGGGGGGCAGGGACAATGAGCAGTTCTTC
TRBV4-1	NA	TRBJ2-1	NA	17	CASSQEDPGGPYNEQFF	TGCGCCAGCAGCCAAGAAGATCCCGGGGGACCCTACAATGAGCAGTTCTTC
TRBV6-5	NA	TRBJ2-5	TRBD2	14	CASSRTSAQETQYF	TGTGCCAGCAGTCGGACTAGCGCTCAAGAGACCCAGTACTTC
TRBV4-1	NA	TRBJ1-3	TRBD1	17	CASSQERQGAGGNTIYF	TGCGCCAGCAGCCAAGAAAGACAGGGGGCGGGTGGAAACACCATATATTTT
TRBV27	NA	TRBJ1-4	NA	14	CASSLSGVNEKLFF	TGTGCCAGCAGTTTATCCGGGGTTAATGAAAAACTGTTTTTT